The 8 T cell receptor beta chains below come from one sample, sequenced in a study of blood T cell repertoires in COVID-19. TCRdb keeps only in-frame clones here, not all; method: immunoSEQ multiplex PCR. The sample lists about 270,000 clones, about nine tenths occurring once. Sequencing was performed on PBMCs or T cells enriched from blood (not recorded which). These receptors all stem from a woman between 45 and 60 years old who had recovered from COVID-19.

Comments on this clone: One end of the junction is discordant with germline, which a read error may explain. V is TRBV29-1 and J is TRBJ2-3; D perhaps matches TRBD1 (6 bases). Germline assignment: CDR1 SQVTM and CDR2 ANQGSEA. The CDR3 sequence is 8 residues long. This chain's CDR3 is CSVAGTNF. As DNA, the CDR3 is TGCAGCGTCGCCGGGACAAATTTT.

The genes are TRBV18 and TRBJ1-6, with a tentative D call TRBD1 (5 bases). V lost 6 bases and J 8 bases, leaving 20 bases between the germline ends. The CDR3 covers 16 residues. Germline V lookup: CDR1 KGHSH, CDR2 LQKENI. In DNA form, the CDR3 reads TGTGCCAGCTCCCCGGATAGTTCAGGGTTCGATTCACCCCTCCACTTT. It codes for CASSPDSSGFDSPLHF.

The chain uses TRBV18 and TRBJ1-1, with D unclear. The CDR3 totals 14 residues. Between the trimmed V and J ends, which lost 0 bases and 10 bases, there was a span of 15 bases. CDR1 and CDR2 from the germline V gene are KGHSH and LQKENI. Written as DNA, the CDR3 is TGTGCCAGCTCACCACCCCTCTCGACTCGGAGAGCTTTCTTT. Amino acids: CASSPPLSTRRAFF. The full variable domain, rest sourced from reference TRBV18 and TRBJ1-1, is NAGVMQNPRHLVRRRGQEARLRCSPMKGHSHVYWYRQLPEEGLKFMVYLQKENIIDESGMPKERFSAEFPKEGPSILRIQQVVRGDSAAYFCASSPPLSTRRAFFGQGTRLTVV.

A single count supports this clone. The CDR3 loop is CASSSVGNTEAFF. In DNA, the CDR3 is TGTGCCAGCTCTAGTGTTGGCAACACTGAAGCTTTCTTT. V is TRBV2 and J is TRBJ1-1; no firm D call. Germline assignment: CDR1 SNHLY and CDR2 FYNNEI. The CDR3 is 13 amino acids. Trimming cost V 8 bases and J 2 bases, with 12 bases left between them.

This chain connects TRBV6-5 to TRBJ2-7, with 8 bases fitting TRBD1. With 7 bases clipped from V and 3 bases from J, the junction kept 5 bases outside the gene matches. Germline V gene data show CDR1 as MNHEY and CDR2 as SVGAGI. The CDR3 extends over 13 amino acids. The CDR3 DNA sequence: TGTGCCAGCATCGCAGGGGGCGTCTACGAGCAGTACTTC. Amino acids: CASIAGGVYEQYF.

The chain carries TRBV4-2 and TRBJ2-7, with D perhaps TRBD1 (6 bases). V lost 1 base to trimming and J lost 1 base, with 8 bases between them. The CDR3 has 14 residues. CDR1 is LGHNA, CDR2 YNFKEQ, per germline. The CDR3 loop reads CASSQVGASYEQYF. CDR3 bases: TGTGCCAGCAGCCAAGTGGGGGCGTCCTACGAGCAGTACTTC.

V and J are TRBV18 and TRBJ2-1; the D gene is possibly TRBD1 (5 bases). Trimming pared 0 bases from V and 6 bases from J, leaving 12 bases between. The CDR3 length is 15 residues. In germline, CDR1 is KGHSH, CDR2 LQKENI. CDR3 protein: CASSPPGRGSNEQFF. The CDR3 coding sequence is TGTGCCAGCTCACCACCTGGAAGGGGATCCAATGAGCAGTTCTTC.

The chain recombines TRBV5-1 with TRBJ2-3; 7 positions match TRBD1. CDR1 SGHRS and CDR2 YFSETQ come from the germline V gene. The CDR3 totals 15 residues. J lost 0 bases, V lost 2 bases, and 3 bases had no gene match. The CDR3 DNA reads as TGCGCCAGCAGCTTAGACAGGGCTAGCACAGATACGCAGTATTTT. Encoded protein: CASSLDRASTDTQYF.